The rows below give T cell receptor beta chains drawn from one sample of a study of cytomegalovirus exposure and HLA in healthy donors. TCRdb keeps only in-frame clones here, not all; method: immunoSEQ multiplex PCR. This repertoire includes about 200,000 clones. Sequencing was done on a sample of PBMCs. All receptors come from a boy between 10 and 17 years old in good health and CMV-seronegative. Each CDR3 is given with its conserved first and last residue. Each record gives: V gene, J gene, D gene, CDR3 protein, CDR3 DNA. The D gene is left open where the match is weak.

v_gene: TRBV5-4
j_gene: TRBJ2-7
d_gene: .
CDR3aa: CASSLVSSGLYEQYF
CDR3nt: TGTGCCAGCAGCTTGGTGAGTAGCGGCCTCTACGAGCAGTACTTC

v_gene: TRBV27
j_gene: TRBJ1-2
d_gene: TRBD1
CDR3aa: CASSPTGVTNYGYTF
CDR3nt: TGTGCCAGCAGCCCGACAGGGGTAACTAACTATGGCTACACCTTC

v_gene: TRBV2
j_gene: TRBJ1-5
d_gene: .
CDR3aa: CASEMASAFSNQPQHF
CDR3nt: TGTGCCAGCGAAATGGCCTCCGCCTTTAGCAATCAGCCCCAGCATTTT

v_gene: TRBV29-1
j_gene: TRBJ2-3
d_gene: .
CDR3aa: CSVVGLTQTDTQYF
CDR3nt: TGCAGCGTGGTCGGGTTAACCCAGACAGATACGCAGTATTTT

v_gene: TRBV6-5
j_gene: TRBJ2-1
d_gene: .
CDR3aa: CASSYPGNEQFF
CDR3nt: TGTGCCAGCAGTTACCCCGGTAATGAGCAGTTCTTC

v_gene: TRBV30
j_gene: TRBJ1-6
d_gene: .
CDR3aa: CAWSDRSSSPLHF
CDR3nt: TGTGCCTGGAGTGACAGGAGTAGTTCACCCCTCCACTTT

v_gene: TRBV4-3
j_gene: TRBJ1-6
d_gene: .
CDR3aa: CASSSGEGDSPLHF
CDR3nt: TGCGCCAGCAGCTCAGGTGAAGGGGATTCACCCCTCCACTTT

v_gene: TRBV5-8
j_gene: TRBJ1-1
d_gene: .
CDR3aa: CASSLQDNTEAFF
CDR3nt: TGTGCCAGCAGCTTACAGGATAACACTGAAGCTTTCTTT

v_gene: TRBV5-1
j_gene: TRBJ2-3
d_gene: .
CDR3aa: CASSLAMPSTDTQYF
CDR3nt: TGCGCCAGCAGCTTGGCTATGCCTAGCACAGATACGCAGTATTTT

v_gene: TRBV7-8
j_gene: TRBJ1-6
d_gene: .
CDR3aa: CASSVKHSGHPKATALHF
CDR3nt: TGTGCCAGCAGCGTGAAACACTCGGGACATCCTAAGGCGACGGCCCTCCACTTT

v_gene: TRBV4-1
j_gene: TRBJ2-6
d_gene: .
CDR3aa: CASSQRSTGANVLTF
CDR3nt: TGCGCCAGCAGCCAGAGGTCAACGGGGGCCAACGTCCTGACTTTC

v_gene: TRBV19
j_gene: TRBJ1-6
d_gene: .
CDR3aa: CASSGGRGASSYNSPLHF
CDR3nt: TGTGCCAGTAGTGGGGGCCGAGGGGCCAGCTCCTATAATTCACCCCTCCACTTT

v_gene: TRBV28
j_gene: TRBJ2-7
d_gene: TRBD1
CDR3aa: CASSWDSSYEQYF
CDR3nt: TGTGCCAGCAGTTGGGACAGCTCCTACGAGCAGTACTTC

v_gene: TRBV30
j_gene: TRBJ1-1
d_gene: TRBD1
CDR3aa: CAWSLQGAIEAFF
CDR3nt: TGTGCCTGGAGTCTTCAGGGGGCAATTGAAGCTTTCTTT

v_gene: TRBV29-1
j_gene: TRBJ2-7
d_gene: TRBD2
CDR3aa: CSVGGGTTYEQYF
CDR3nt: TGCAGCGTCGGCGGGGGGACTACATACGAGCAGTACTTC

v_gene: TRBV5-4
j_gene: TRBJ2-5
d_gene: TRBD1
CDR3aa: CASSLGRGRGETQYF
CDR3nt: TGTGCCAGCAGCTTGGGCAGGGGGCGAGGTGAGACCCAGTACTTC

v_gene: TRBV4-1
j_gene: TRBJ1-5
d_gene: .
CDR3aa: CASSQSQGQSNQPQHF
CDR3nt: TGCGCCAGCAGCCAATCTCAGGGTCAGAGCAATCAGCCCCAGCATTTT

v_gene: TRBV7-9
j_gene: TRBJ2-7
d_gene: .
CDR3aa: CASSLYRGGLSGEQYF
CDR3nt: TGTGCCAGCAGCTTATATCGCGGGGGCCTTTCGGGAGAGCAGTACTTC

v_gene: TRBV7-9
j_gene: TRBJ2-5
d_gene: .
CDR3aa: CASSLTGTQGETQYF
CDR3nt: TGTGCCAGCAGCTTAACCGGGACGCAGGGGGAGACCCAGTACTTC

v_gene: TRBV20-1
j_gene: TRBJ2-7
d_gene: .
CDR3aa: CSGKLRYEQYF
CDR3nt: TGCAGTGGCAAACTCCGCTACGAGCAGTACTTC

v_gene: TRBV9
j_gene: TRBJ2-5
d_gene: .
CDR3aa: CASSVEGGGAEQYF
CDR3nt: TGTGCCAGCAGCGTAGAAGGGGGTGGAGCGGAGCAGTACTTC

v_gene: TRBV4-3
j_gene: TRBJ2-3
d_gene: .
CDR3aa: CASSQETGGGQYF
CDR3nt: TGCGCCAGCAGCCAAGAAACGGGGGGCGGGCAGTATTTT

v_gene: TRBV7-9
j_gene: TRBJ1-2
d_gene: .
CDR3aa: CASSTRQNYGYTF
CDR3nt: TGTGCCAGCAGCACCCGCCAGAACTATGGCTACACCTTC

v_gene: TRBV5-1
j_gene: TRBJ1-1
d_gene: .
CDR3aa: CASSLGQMNTEAFF
CDR3nt: TGCGCCAGCAGCTTGGGACAGATGAACACTGAAGCTTTCTTT

v_gene: TRBV30
j_gene: TRBJ1-2
d_gene: .
CDR3aa: CAWTRVGGYGYTF
CDR3nt: TGTGCCTGGACTCGTGTGGGAGGGTATGGCTACACCTTC

v_gene: TRBV2
j_gene: TRBJ1-1
d_gene: .
CDR3aa: CASSEFVTGSNTEAFF
CDR3nt: TGTGCCAGCAGTGAATTTGTGACAGGATCGAACACTGAAGCTTTCTTT

v_gene: TRBV28
j_gene: TRBJ1-3
d_gene: .
CDR3aa: CASSLMGTGSGNTIYF
CDR3nt: TGTGCCAGCAGTTTAATGGGTACAGGGTCTGGAAACACCATATATTTT

v_gene: TRBV5-1
j_gene: TRBJ1-2
d_gene: .
CDR3aa: CASSVATRTASHSNYGYTF
CDR3nt: TGCGCCAGCAGCGTGGCAACGCGGACAGCCTCACACTCTAACTATGGCTACACCTTC

v_gene: TRBV7-2
j_gene: TRBJ2-3
d_gene: .
CDR3aa: CASSLDSRTDTQYF
CDR3nt: TGTGCCAGCAGCCTGGACTCCCGCACAGATACGCAGTATTTT

v_gene: TRBV19
j_gene: TRBJ2-7
d_gene: TRBD1
CDR3aa: CASNPPGQGHEQYF
CDR3nt: TGTGCCAGCAACCCGCCGGGACAGGGACACGAGCAGTACTTC

v_gene: TRBV6-1
j_gene: TRBJ2-5
d_gene: TRBD2
CDR3aa: CAARGLAKETQYF
CDR3nt: TGTGCCGCGCGGGGACTAGCCAAAGAGACCCAGTACTTC

v_gene: TRBV19
j_gene: TRBJ1-5
d_gene: .
CDR3aa: CASSPWGDQPQHF
CDR3nt: TGTGCCAGCAGTCCTTGGGGAGACCAGCCCCAGCATTTT

v_gene: TRBV6-5
j_gene: TRBJ2-1
d_gene: .
CDR3aa: CASSPLSYNEQFF
CDR3nt: TGTGCCAGCAGCCCTCTCTCCTACAATGAGCAGTTCTTC

v_gene: TRBV13
j_gene: TRBJ1-1
d_gene: TRBD1
CDR3aa: CASAGQTNTEAFF
CDR3nt: TGTGCCAGTGCGGGACAGACTAACACTGAAGCTTTCTTT

v_gene: TRBV6-1
j_gene: TRBJ2-2
d_gene: TRBD1
CDR3aa: CASRDRASGELFF
CDR3nt: TGTGCCAGCAGAGACAGGGCTAGCGGGGAGCTGTTTTTT

v_gene: TRBV4-2
j_gene: TRBJ2-6
d_gene: TRBD1
CDR3aa: CASSPSGTGAGGANVLTF
CDR3nt: TGTGCCAGCAGCCCCTCCGGGACAGGGGCTGGTGGGGCCAACGTCCTGACTTTC

v_gene: TRBV4-3
j_gene: TRBJ2-2
d_gene: TRBD2
CDR3aa: CASSQEKRGGWLSGELFF
CDR3nt: TGCGCCAGCAGCCAAGAAAAGCGGGGGGGCTGGTTATCCGGGGAGCTGTTTTTT

v_gene: TRBV29-1
j_gene: TRBJ2-5
d_gene: .
CDR3aa: CSVHRQETQYF
CDR3nt: TGCAGCGTCCACAGACAAGAGACCCAGTACTTC

v_gene: TRBV27
j_gene: TRBJ2-7
d_gene: .
CDR3aa: CATKGAGNYEQYF
CDR3nt: TGTGCCACTAAAGGGGCTGGGAACTACGAGCAGTACTTC

v_gene: TRBV19
j_gene: TRBJ2-3
d_gene: TRBD2
CDR3aa: CASSMGLAGGGDTQYF
CDR3nt: TGTGCCAGTAGTATGGGACTAGCGGGGGGCGGAGATACGCAGTATTTT

v_gene: TRBV7-2
j_gene: TRBJ1-1
d_gene: .
CDR3aa: CASSPRTVEAFF
CDR3nt: TGTGCCAGCAGCCCAAGGACAGTTGAAGCTTTCTTT

v_gene: TRBV19
j_gene: TRBJ2-2
d_gene: TRBD1
CDR3aa: CASSIGTGLPGELFF
CDR3nt: TGTGCCAGTAGTATAGGGACAGGGCTTCCCGGGGAGCTGTTTTTT

v_gene: TRBV11-2
j_gene: TRBJ2-3
d_gene: TRBD2
CDR3aa: CASSALPAGGLDTQYF
CDR3nt: TGTGCCAGCAGCGCATTACCCGCGGGGGGGCTCGATACGCAGTATTTT

v_gene: TRBV27
j_gene: TRBJ1-3
d_gene: .
CDR3aa: CASSLRGSGNTIYF
CDR3nt: TGTGCCAGCAGTTTACGGGGGTCTGGAAACACCATATATTTT

v_gene: TRBV19
j_gene: TRBJ2-1
d_gene: .
CDR3aa: CASSLTSAGVPGDEQFF
CDR3nt: TGTGCCAGTAGTCTAACCTCTGCCGGGGTGCCGGGGGATGAGCAGTTCTTC

v_gene: TRBV6-4
j_gene: TRBJ2-3
d_gene: .
CDR3aa: CASSDRFGGAGDTQYF
CDR3nt: TGTGCCAGCAGTGACCGTTTCGGAGGGGCTGGTGATACGCAGTATTTT

v_gene: TRBV6-1
j_gene: TRBJ2-7
d_gene: TRBD2
CDR3aa: CASSEGPSGNYEQYF
CDR3nt: TGTGCCAGCAGTGAGGGGCCTAGCGGAAACTACGAGCAGTACTTC

v_gene: TRBV19
j_gene: TRBJ2-7
d_gene: .
CDR3aa: CASSINRYSYEQYF
CDR3nt: TGTGCCAGTAGTATAAACAGGTACTCCTACGAGCAGTACTTC

v_gene: TRBV6-1
j_gene: TRBJ1-2
d_gene: TRBD1
CDR3aa: CASSVWRQGQEGYTF
CDR3nt: TGTGCCAGCAGTGTGTGGCGACAGGGGCAAGAGGGCTACACCTTC

v_gene: TRBV6-5
j_gene: TRBJ1-1
d_gene: .
CDR3aa: CASSYSKQALPGAFF
CDR3nt: TGTGCCAGCAGTTACTCGAAACAGGCCCTCCCTGGAGCTTTCTTT

v_gene: TRBV27
j_gene: TRBJ2-7
d_gene: TRBD1
CDR3aa: CASRSLGQGFHEQYF
CDR3nt: TGTGCCAGCAGATCTCTTGGACAGGGGTTCCACGAGCAGTACTTC

v_gene: TRBV4-3
j_gene: TRBJ1-1
d_gene: .
CDR3aa: CASGTSNTEAFF
CDR3nt: TGCGCCAGCGGGACAAGTAACACTGAAGCTTTCTTT

v_gene: TRBV7-9
j_gene: TRBJ1-2
d_gene: TRBD1
CDR3aa: CASSTRQGGDYGYTF
CDR3nt: TGTGCCAGCAGCACCCGACAGGGGGGGGACTATGGCTACACCTTC

v_gene: TRBV19
j_gene: TRBJ1-1
d_gene: .
CDR3aa: CASSTRVTGNTEAFF
CDR3nt: TGTGCCAGTAGTACGAGGGTTACGGGGAACACTGAAGCTTTCTTT

v_gene: TRBV4-1
j_gene: TRBJ1-5
d_gene: TRBD1
CDR3aa: CASSRVTGGGQPQHF
CDR3nt: TGCGCCAGCAGCCGGGTCACAGGGGGAGGTCAGCCCCAGCATTTT

v_gene: TRBV11-2
j_gene: TRBJ1-3
d_gene: .
CDR3aa: CASTQRRVRNTIYF
CDR3nt: TGTGCCAGCACCCAAAGGAGGGTGCGAAACACCATATATTTT

v_gene: TRBV7-2
j_gene: TRBJ2-7
d_gene: TRBD1
CDR3aa: CASSLGRDREQYF
CDR3nt: TGTGCCAGCAGCTTAGGCCGGGACAGGGAGCAGTACTTC

v_gene: TRBV7-7
j_gene: TRBJ2-3
d_gene: TRBD2
CDR3aa: CASSLRAGGPDTQYF
CDR3nt: TGTGCTAGCAGCTTAAGAGCGGGGGGCCCAGATACGCAGTATTTT

v_gene: TRBV5-3
j_gene: TRBJ1-6
d_gene: .
CDR3aa: CARSFPRYNSPLHF
CDR3nt: TGTGCCAGAAGCTTCCCTCGGTATAATTCACCCCTCCACTTT